One and the same sample provided the 4 T cell receptor beta chains below, sequenced in a study of CD8 T cells in Susac syndrome. Random-hexamer reverse transcription was applied to roughly 0.5 to 1 ug RNA. TCRdb reprocessed the immunoSEQ multiplex PCR reads with MiXCR, giving one entry per CDR3 protein. The repertoire holds roughly 60,000 distinct CDR3 sequences, with around 90% as singletons. Sequencing input: CD8+ T cells from PBMCs. These receptors were taken from a human donor in good health.

The chain has TRBV19 and TRBJ1-1; D is ambiguous. There are 13 residues in the CDR3. V dropped 3 bases and J dropped 5 bases, with 10 bases sitting between them. Germline V gene lookup returns CDR1 LNHDA and CDR2 SQIVND (reference sequence). CDR3 amino acids: CASSMGSRTEAFF. CDR3 nucleotide sequence: TGTGCCAGTAGTATGGGAAGTAGGACTGAAGCTTTCTTT.

The gene calls are TRBV4-3 and TRBJ1-5; maybe TRBD1 (5 bases). Trimming took off 5 bases at V and 0 bases at J, with 11 bases between the two ends. This CDR3 contains 15 residues. Germline loops: CDR1 LGHNA, CDR2 YSLEER. CDR3 sequence reads: CASSLQDYSNQPQHF. CDR3 nucleotides: TGCGCCAGCAGCTTACAGGATTATAGCAATCAGCCCCAGCATTTT.

Only one count was recorded for this clonotype. V gene TRBV11-2 combines with J gene TRBJ2-3; 8 bases fit TRBD2. The CDR3 is made up of 16 amino acids. In germline, CDR1 is SGHAT, CDR2 FQNNGV. The V gene end was trimmed by 2 bases and the J gene end by 0 bases; junction bases not matched to a gene: 4. CDR3 sequence reads: CASSLSGTRSTDTQYF. The CDR3 region has the DNA TGTGCCAGCAGCTTAAGCGGGACTAGAAGCACAGATACGCAGTATTTT. The full variable domain, with the rest looked up from reference TRBV11-2 and TRBJ2-3, is EAGVAQSPRYKIIEKRQSVAFWCNPISGHATLYWYQQILGQGPKLLIQFQNNGVVDDSQLPKDRFSAERLKGVDSTLKIQPAKLEDSAVYLCASSLSGTRSTDTQYFGPGTRLTVL.

This clonotype appeared a single time. One end of the junction does not line up with germline, which may come from a read error. This chain links TRBV7-2 with TRBJ2-7, with 12 bases identical to TRBD2. The CDR3 totals 15 residues. Looked up from germline, CDR1 is SGHTA and CDR2 is FQGNSA. This chain's CDR3 is CASSVAGLAGYEQYF. The CDR3 DNA reads as TGTGCCAGCAGCGTAGCGGGACTAGCGGGCTACGAGCAGTACTTC.